This TCR beta chain was captured in a study of blood T cell repertoires in COVID-19. Germline V CDR1 and CDR2: SNHLY, FYNNEI. The CDR3 consists of 14 residues. V lost 4 bases, J lost 7 bases, and 14 bases lay in between. The table lists this clone with a count of one. Assay: immunoSEQ multiplex PCR; the TCRdb copy retains only in-frame clones and omits some. The data hold roughly 240,000 clones, with more than 75% observed a single time. The TCR comes from a woman between 55 and 75 years old who had recovered from COVID-19. Sequenced input: peripheral blood. The chain employs TRBV2 and TRBJ1-5, with D possibly being TRBD1 (5 bases). In DNA, the CDR3 is TGTGCCAGCAGTGTATCACAAGGGGTACAGCCCCAGCATTTT. Amino acid sequence: CASSVSQGVQPQHF.